This T cell receptor beta chain was recovered during a study of technical replicates of blood from several donors. CDR1 and CDR2 from the germline V gene are SGHDN and FVKESK. V was trimmed by 4 bases and J by 1 base, leaving 14 bases between them. The CDR3 consists of 17 residues. The data were produced by immunoSEQ multiplex PCR, yet TCRdb's version contains in-frame clones alone and is incomplete. Of tens of thousands of clones listed, nearly 95% were seen once; the top ten hold roughly 0.37%. The sequence came from a human donor in good health. The V gene is TRBV14, the J gene TRBJ2-6, with D perhaps TRBD1 (6 bases). The sequencing input was T cells isolated from PBMCs. The CDR3 DNA reads TGTGCCAGCAGCCCTCGACAGGTTAGGTCTGGGGCCAACGTCCTGACTTTC. Translation gives CASSPRQVRSGANVLTF.